The 28 T cell receptor beta chains below come from one sample, sequenced in a study of CD8+CD57+ T cells in acquired aplastic anemia. TCR beta VDJ and CDR3 profiles were obtained from a genomic DNA template. TCRdb recomputed calls from the reads with MiXCR, one row per CDR3 protein. The sample has hundreds of thousands of distinct CDR3 sequences, approximately 32% seen once. By flow cytometry, patients selected for sequencing had shown an expansion of CD8+CD57+ cells. Material: sorted CD4+, CD8+, or CD8+CD57+ T cells (not recorded which) from PBMCs. These receptors were collected from a human donor with aplastic anemia.

This clonotype showed up just once. The junction departs from germline at one end; a sequencing error may be responsible. The chain links TRBV20-1 to TRBJ1-5, with D possibly being TRBD1 (6 bases). The length of the CDR3 is 15 residues. The germline V gene has CDR1 DFQATT and CDR2 SNEGSKA (reference sequence). The CDR3 loop reads CGASEGGRGNQPQHF. In DNA, the CDR3 is TGCGGTGCCTCGGAGGGGGGTCGAGGCAATCAGCCCCAGCATTTT.

The sample holds many counts of this clonotype. The genes are TRBV5-5 and TRBJ2-7, with TRBD2 identical over 7 bases. Germline values: CDR1 SGHKS, CDR2 YYEKEE (reference sequence). CDR3 length: 14 residues. V lost 0 bases, J lost 3 bases, and 3 bases stayed unmatched. CDR3 amino acids: CASSLDWGGYEQYF. In DNA, the CDR3 is TGTGCCAGCAGCTTGGATTGGGGGGGCTACGAGCAGTACTTC.

This clonotype was observed at least ten times. The chain uses TRBV9 and TRBJ1-2; no reliable D call. V was pared by 3 bases and J by 2 bases, with 8 bases between. The germline CDR1 and CDR2 sequences are SGDLS and YYNGEE. The CDR3 is 13 amino acids. The CDR3 loop reads CASSATENYGYTF. CDR3 DNA: TGTGCCAGCAGCGCCACAGAAAACTATGGCTACACCTTC.

In the case of this clonotype: One base away lies a much larger clone, so this may be a sequencing read error. The chain is built from TRBV2 and TRBJ2-1; D gene uncertain. This CDR3 has 10 residues. Germline V gives CDR1 SNHLY, CDR2 FYNNEI. This CDR3 reads CASSDYEQSF. CDR3 nucleotides: TGTGCCAGCAGTGACTATGAGCAGTCCTTC.

A note on this clonotype: This CDR3 is missing its conserved last phenylalanine or tryptophan, likely due to a read error. This chain connects TRBV6-1 to TRBJ1-2, with 8 bases lining up with TRBD1. The CDR3 covers 15 residues. CDR1 and CDR2 from the germline V gene are MNHNS and SASEGT. V lost 4 bases, J lost 2 bases, and 6 bases stayed unmatched. CDR3 loop: CASSVVGQGNYGYTL. The DNA of the CDR3 is TGTGCCAGCAGTGTCGTCGGACAGGGAAACTATGGCTACACCCTC.

This chain connects TRBV7-3 to TRBJ2-7; no definite D call. CDR1 is SGHTA, CDR2 FQGTGA, per germline. The CDR3 covers 17 residues. The ends were cut back, 3 bases at V and 1 base at J, with 19 bases in the middle. Here the CDR3 DNA reads TGTGCCAGCAGCTTTCCTCCTCTGACGGGCCGATCCTACGAGCAGTACTTC. Translated: CASSFPPLTGRSYEQYF.

In this sample, this clonotype turned up many times. The V gene is TRBV12-3 or TRBV12-4, the J gene TRBJ1-2; 7 bases fit TRBD1. V trimming: 6 bases; J trimming: 1 base; junction bases outside the gene matches: 2. The CDR3 is 13 amino acids. Written as DNA, the CDR3 is TGTGCCAGCAGCAGGGACAGTAACTATGGCTACACCTTC. Translating it yields CASSRDSNYGYTF.

This clonotype has at least ten counts. The V gene is TRBV19, the J gene TRBJ2-1, with D perhaps TRBD2 (6 bases). Trimming stripped 3 bases from V and 4 bases from J, with 7 bases between. This CDR3 comprises 13 residues. Per germline, CDR1 LNHDA and CDR2 SQIVND (reference sequence). CDR3 loop: CASSISGYNEQFF. The CDR3 DNA reads TGTGCCAGTAGTATTAGCGGTTACAATGAGCAGTTCTTC.

The V gene is TRBV6-1, the J gene TRBJ2-7, with 7 bases that match TRBD1. With 7 bases clipped from V and 4 bases from J, the junction kept 7 bases outside the gene matches. The CDR3 spans 13 residues. Germline V gene sequence: CDR1 MNHNS, CDR2 SASEGT. The CDR3 nucleotides are TGTGCCAGCACTCCGGGACAGTGGTACGAGCAGTACTTC. It yields the protein CASTPGQWYEQYF.

This clonotype came up a few times. The chain is built from TRBV6-1 and TRBJ2-7; tentative D call: TRBD1 (6 bases). Germline V gives CDR1 MNHNS, CDR2 SASEGT. The CDR3 runs to 15 residues. V lost 5 bases and J 3 bases, leaving 17 bases between the germline ends. CDR3 in amino acids: CASSRRDNTNYEQYF. The CDR3 coding sequence is TGTGCCAGCAGTCGACGGGACAACACCAACTACGAGCAGTACTTC.

The chain combines TRBV19 with TRBJ1-1; possibly TRBD1 for D (5 bases). The CDR3 is made up of 17 amino acids. V gave up 3 bases and J gave up 1 base, with 18 bases separating them. Germline V CDR1 and CDR2: LNHDA, SQIVND (reference sequence). CDR3 sequence reads: CASSISGQGDTNTEAFF. The DNA of the CDR3 is TGTGCCAGTAGTATTAGCGGGCAGGGCGACACGAACACTGAAGCTTTCTTT.

V is TRBV9 and J is TRBJ1-5; no clear D. Germline V gene data show CDR1 as SGDLS and CDR2 as YYNGEE. V was cut by 4 bases and J by 6 bases, with 14 bases left in between. The CDR3 is 14 residues long. CDR3 loop: CASSIHLSLQPQHF. The CDR3 DNA sequence: TGTGCCAGCAGCATCCACCTGAGTCTTCAGCCCCAGCATTTT.

This clonotype came up many times. The V call is TRBV19, the J call TRBJ2-5; no clear D gene. CDR1 and CDR2 from the germline V gene are LNHDA and SQIVND (reference sequence). V lost 3 bases, J lost 2 bases, and 7 bases lay in between. The length of the CDR3 is 13 residues. The CDR3 sequence: CASSMSEQETQYF. DNA for the CDR3: TGTGCCAGTAGTATGAGCGAGCAAGAGACCCAGTACTTC.

Turning to this clonotype: A junction boundary mismatches the germline segment, possibly from a read error. The DNA of the CDR3 is TGCGCCAGCAGTGAAACAGGGGGTGGGTACGAGCAGTACTTC. Its protein is CASSETGGGYEQYF. The chain is built from TRBV2 and TRBJ2-7, with 8 bases identical to TRBD1. The V gene's germline CDR1 is SNHLY and CDR2 FYNNEI. CDR3 size: 14 residues.

Concerning this clonotype itself: A clone one base away is much larger, so this may be a read error. This chain connects TRBV24-1 to TRBJ2-1; TRBD1 agrees at 9 bases. The germline V gene encodes CDR1 KGHDR and CDR2 SFDVKD. CDR3 length: 14 amino acids. Unmatched junction bases numbered 6, after V lost 11 bases and J lost 2 bases. The CDR3 spells CASSGQGAYNEQFF. The DNA for the CDR3 is TGTGCCAGTTCGGGACAGGGAGCCTACAATGAGCAGTTCTTC.

V and J are TRBV13 and TRBJ1-2; D not resolved. Germline V CDR1 and CDR2: PRHDT, FYEKMQ (reference sequence). The CDR3 is 16 amino acids. V shed 0 bases and J shed 2 bases, with 13 bases lying between them. The CDR3 DNA reads as TGTGCCAGCAGCTTAGGCCGAGTGGGCCCGAACTATGGCTACACCTTC. This codes for CASSLGRVGPNYGYTF. The full variable domain, its missing parts supplied by reference TRBV13 and TRBJ1-2, is AAGVIQSPRHLIKEKRETATLKCYPIPRHDTVYWYQQGPGQDPQFLISFYEKMQSDKGSIPDRFSAQQFSDYHSELNMSSLELGDSALYFCASSLGRVGPNYGYTFGSGTRLTVV.

J is TRBJ1-4 and V is TRBV20-1; no firm D call. In germline, CDR1 is DFQATT, CDR2 SNEGSKA (reference sequence). Trimming removed 3 bases at V and 4 bases at J, with 6 bases between. The length of the CDR3 is 12 residues. The DNA for the CDR3 is TGCAGTGCTAGGGGATTTAATGAAAAACTGTTTTTT. It specifies CSARGFNEKLFF.

The chain carries TRBV15 and TRBJ2-7, with D unclear. V lost 0 bases to trimming and J lost 5 bases, with 11 bases between them. There are 14 residues in the CDR3. Germline CDR1 reads LNHNV; CDR2 reads YYDKDF (reference sequence). DNA of the CDR3: TGTGCCACCAGCAGAGAACATCGGCCCGACGAGCAGTACTTC. This encodes CATSREHRPDEQYF.

The genes are TRBV25-1 and TRBJ1-6; TRBD1 aligns across 8 bases. Germline V gene sequence: CDR1 MGHDK, CDR2 SYGVNS. The CDR3 has 14 residues. The CDR3 DNA is TGTGCTCAGACAGGGGCGGGAGAATATTCACCCCTCCACTTT. Its protein product is CAQTGAGEYSPLHF.

The V and J genes are TRBV25-1 and TRBJ1-2, with TRBD1 identical over 7 bases. The germline V gene encodes CDR1 MGHDK and CDR2 SYGVNS. This CDR3 contains 16 residues. V lost 6 bases to trimming and J lost 3 bases; unmatched junction nucleotides: 13. The CDR3 region has the DNA TGTGCCAGCAGACGACAGGGTGAGGTGCAGGACTATGGCTACACCTTC. This encodes CASRRQGEVQDYGYTF.

This clonotype was counted many times. The chain's CDR3 is CSVDRGQGMNTEAFF. CDR3 DNA: TGCAGCGTTGACAGGGGCCAGGGGATGAACACTGAAGCTTTCTTT. V and J are TRBV29-1 and TRBJ1-1; D possibly corresponds to TRBD1 (6 bases). Trimming cost V 3 bases and J 0 bases, with 14 bases left between them. The germline CDR1 and CDR2 sequences are SQVTM and ANQGSEA. The CDR3 sequence is 15 residues long.

This clonotype was counted many times. This chain uses TRBV29-1 with TRBJ1-4; D is unresolved. The CDR3 covers 13 residues. Germline V lookup: CDR1 SQVTM, CDR2 ANQGSEA. Between the trimmed V and J ends, which lost 4 bases and 6 bases, there was a span of 12 bases. CDR3 bases: TGCAGCGTTGGTTACAGTGGGGATGAAAAACTGTTTTTT. This sequence encodes CSVGYSGDEKLFF.

This clonotype has ten or more counts. The V and J genes are TRBV7-3 and TRBJ2-1, with 7 nucleotides matching TRBD2. The germline CDR1 and CDR2 sequences are SGHTA and FQGTGA. J lost 4 bases, V lost 0 bases, and 6 bases had no gene match. The CDR3 runs 16 residues. CDR3 amino acids: CASSLTGLADYNEQFF. Here the CDR3 DNA reads TGTGCCAGCAGCTTAACTGGGCTAGCGGATTACAATGAGCAGTTCTTC.

There are many counts of this clonotype. The rearrangement uses TRBV7-2 and TRBJ2-7; D is perhaps TRBD1 (6 bases). The CDR3 extends over 15 amino acids. V dropped 1 base and J dropped 3 bases, with 13 bases sitting between them. The germline CDR1 and CDR2 sequences are SGHTA and FQGNSA. CDR3 coding DNA: TGTGCCAGCAGCTTAGAAGGGGGAAGGGTCTACGAGCAGTACTTC. Amino acid sequence: CASSLEGGRVYEQYF.

As concerns this clonotype: A much larger clone lies one base from this, so it may be a read error. This chain links TRBV15 with TRBJ2-7; no firm D call. The V end was cut by 0 bases, the J end by 2 bases, with 23 bases between. CDR1 is LNHNV and CDR2 is YYDKDF in the germline V gene (reference sequence). The CDR3 has 19 residues. The CDR3 loop reads CATSRDARATTQTTYEQYF. CDR3 coding DNA: TGTGCCACCAGCAGAGATGCAAGGGCTACTACTCAGACCACCTACGAGCAGTACTTC.

A word on this clonotype: A much larger clone differs from this one at a single base, so this may be a read error. This chain joins TRBV20-1 and TRBJ2-7; D is perhaps TRBD1 (5 bases). The V end was cut by 8 bases, the J end by 2 bases, with 13 bases between. This CDR3 region has 12 residues. Germline V gene data show CDR1 as DFQATT and CDR2 as SNEGSKA (reference sequence). The CDR3 bases are TGCAGTTGCAGGGTTGGGACCTACGAGCAGTACTTC. Residues: CSCRVGTYEQYF.

The chain joins TRBV12-5 to TRBJ1-2; 10 bases match TRBD1. CDR1 and CDR2 (germline): LGHNT, FRNRAP. The CDR3 consists of 17 residues. V was pared by 5 bases and J by 5 bases, with 14 bases of the junction left unmatched. CDR3 region: CASGRILDRGRGYGYTF. CDR3 bases: TGTGCTAGTGGTCGGATCCTGGACAGGGGGAGGGGATATGGCTACACCTTC. The variable domain in full, with the rest retrieved from reference TRBV12-5 and TRBJ1-2, is DARVTQTPRHKVTEMGQEVTMRCQPILGHNTVFWYRQTMMQGLELLAYFRNRAPLDDSGMPKDRFSAEMPDATLATLKIQPSEPRDSAVYFCASGRILDRGRGYGYTFGSGTRLTVV.

Regarding this clonotype: The junction does not match germline at one end; this may be a read error. The chain employs TRBV10-3 and TRBJ2-2; TRBD1 or TRBD2 may be the D gene (7 bases each). Germline V gives CDR1 ENHRY, CDR2 SYGVKD. The CDR3 runs to 17 residues. The CDR3 loop is CASIPFGGTANTGELFF. The CDR3 bases are TGTGCCAGCATTCCTTTCGGGGGGACAGCTAACACCGGGGAGCTGTTCTTC.